The 32 T cell receptor beta chains below were found in one sample sequenced in a study of OX40 agonist ivuxolimab in advanced cancers. Profiled with immunoSEQ multiplex PCR; TCRdb holds only in-frame clones, not every one. The sample has over 50,000 clones; 83% are singletons. The sequences come from CD4+ or CD8+ T cells sorted from blood, collected in a trial of the OX40 agonist ivuxolimab. The receptors stem from an adult with an advanced solid tumor such as melanoma, head and neck, liver or kidney cancer.

The rearrangement links TRBV6-5 to TRBJ1-2; 9 positions agree with TRBD1. Germline assignment: CDR1 MNHEY and CDR2 SVGAGI. The CDR3 totals 14 residues. V shed 2 bases, J shed 10 bases, and the junction held 8 bases outside the gene matches. The CDR3 DNA follows: TGTGCCAGCAGTTACACCCGGGACAGGGATGCCTACACCTTC. It codes for CASSYTRDRDAYTF.

V usage is TRBV2 and J usage is TRBJ2-5; 11 nucleotides line up with TRBD2. There are 14 residues in the CDR3. V shed 8 bases, J shed 4 bases, and the junction held 6 bases outside the gene matches. CDR1 is SNHLY, CDR2 FYNNEI, per germline. CDR3 loop: CASQQLAGVETQYF. CDR3 nucleotide sequence: TGTGCCAGCCAACAACTAGCGGGAGTAGAGACCCAGTACTTC.

The chain joins TRBV2 to TRBJ1-3, with D tentatively TRBD1 (5 bases). The CDR3 runs 14 residues. The V gene's germline CDR1 is SNHLY and CDR2 FYNNEI. V gave up 5 bases and J gave up 2 bases, with 10 bases separating them. CDR3 region: CASSKDKPGNTIYF. In nucleotides, the CDR3 is TGTGCCAGCAGTAAGGACAAACCTGGAAACACCATATATTTT.

This sequence joins TRBV20-1 and TRBJ1-2; D gene unclear. Germline V gene lookup returns CDR1 DFQATT and CDR2 SNEGSKA (reference sequence). CDR3 size: 11 residues. Trimming stripped 4 bases from V and 5 bases from J, with 8 bases between. The CDR3 sequence is CSANEEYGYTF. DNA of the CDR3: TGCAGTGCTAACGAGGAATATGGCTACACCTTC.

The chain recombines TRBV7-8 with TRBJ2-1; 11 bases map to TRBD2. Germline V gene data show CDR1 as SGHVS and CDR2 as FQNEAQ. The V gene end was trimmed by 4 bases and the J gene end by 8 bases; junction bases not matched to a gene: 13. The CDR3 totals 17 residues. CDR3 region: CASSSPRTSGLFDEQFF. The CDR3 DNA sequence: TGTGCCAGCAGCTCCCCCAGGACTAGCGGGTTGTTCGATGAGCAGTTCTTC.

V is TRBV5-5 and J is TRBJ1-2; D might be TRBD1 (5 bases). Germline CDR1 is SGHKS and CDR2 is YYEKEE (reference sequence). This CDR3 contains 12 residues. V was pared by 3 bases and J by 10 bases, with 13 bases between. The DNA for the CDR3 is TGTGCCAGCAGCTCTCATGGGGGACTCTACACCTTC. As protein: CASSSHGGLYTF.

This clone has a handful of counts. The J gene is TRBJ1-5, the V gene TRBV6-5, with D tentatively TRBD1 (6 bases). Trimming left V 0 bases short and J 3 bases short, with 6 bases between. The CDR3 consists of 14 residues. Germline-derived CDR1 and CDR2 are MNHEY and SVGAGI. The CDR3 reads CASSYSGHNQPQHF. For the CDR3, the DNA is TGTGCCAGCAGTTACTCGGGACACAATCAGCCCCAGCATTTT.

This clone was detected only a few times. The rearrangement joins TRBV9 to TRBJ1-1; 9 bases are shared with TRBD1. The CDR3 is made up of 14 amino acids. Germline-derived CDR1 and CDR2 are SGDLS and YYNGEE. V was pared by 4 bases and J by 7 bases, with 8 bases of the junction left unmatched. CDR3: CASSTRTGVGEAFF. Here the CDR3 DNA reads TGTGCCAGCAGCACAAGGACAGGGGTAGGTGAAGCTTTCTTT.

This clone was detected only a few times. This rearrangement joins TRBV9 to TRBJ2-1; weak D call: TRBD1 (5 bases). The CDR3 is 14 residues long. Germline lookup yields CDR1 SGDLS and CDR2 YYNGEE. Deletions cut 0 bases from V and 4 bases from J, with 8 bases between. This CDR3 reads CASSVEGNYNEQFF. The CDR3 nucleotides are TGTGCCAGCAGCGTAGAGGGGAATTACAATGAGCAGTTCTTC. The full variable domain, its missing parts supplied by reference TRBV9 and TRBJ2-1, is DSGVTQTPKHLITATGQRVTLRCSPRSGDLSVYWYQQSLDQGLQFLIQYYNGEERAKGNILERFSAQQFPDLHSELNLSSLELGDSALYFCASSVEGNYNEQFFGPGTRLTVL.

The V gene is TRBV2, the J gene TRBJ1-4; weak D call: TRBD1 (6 bases). This CDR3 is built from 13 residues. Germline V gene lookup returns CDR1 SNHLY and CDR2 FYNNEI. Trimming removed 4 bases from V and 8 bases from J, with 11 bases in between. CDR3: CASSGTVAEKLFF. CDR3 sequence (DNA): TGTGCCAGCAGTGGGACAGTGGCGGAAAAACTGTTTTTT.

The CDR3 here is CASSPRGWNTEAFF. CDR3 coding DNA: TGTGCCAGCAGTCCGAGGGGGTGGAACACTGAAGCTTTCTTT. The chain couples TRBV27 to TRBJ1-1; a possible D gene is TRBD1 (6 bases). Trimming pared 5 bases from V and 1 base from J, leaving 11 bases between. CDR1 is MNHEY, CDR2 SMNVEV, per germline (reference sequence). The CDR3 runs 14 residues.

V and J are TRBV5-5 and TRBJ2-4; TRBD1 matches at 12 bases. The V gene's germline CDR1 is SGHKS and CDR2 YYEKEE (reference sequence). This CDR3 has 17 amino acids. J gave up 5 bases and V 4 bases, and 10 bases lay outside the gene matches. In DNA, the CDR3 is TGTGCCAGCAGCAGACCTCCCGGGACAGGGGGCCAAAACATTCAGTACTTC. Its protein product is CASSRPPGTGGQNIQYF.

This sequence joins TRBV4-2 and TRBJ2-5; the D is unclear. Trimming took 0 bases from V and 5 from J, leaving 7 bases between them. CDR1 and CDR2 from the germline V gene are LGHNA and YNFKEQ. CDR3 length equals 13 residues. The CDR3 here is CASSQDVWETQYF. The CDR3 bases are TGTGCCAGCAGCCAAGATGTTTGGGAGACCCAGTACTTC.

This chain connects TRBV5-1 to TRBJ2-1; the match to TRBD2 covers 9 bases. Germline V CDR1 and CDR2: SGHRS, YFSETQ. The V gene end was trimmed by 3 bases and the J gene end by 10 bases; junction bases not matched to a gene: 20. This CDR3 contains 18 residues. This CDR3 reads CASSSINRGGGRATEQFF. CDR3 nucleotide sequence: TGCGCCAGCAGCTCTATCAACCGGGGTGGCGGGAGGGCCACCGAGCAGTTCTTC.

V is TRBV27 and J is TRBJ2-7, with a tentative D call TRBD2 (5 bases). The V end was cut by 1 base, the J end by 6 bases, with 13 bases between. CDR1 and CDR2 (germline): MNHEY, SMNVEV (reference sequence). There are 14 residues in the CDR3. The CDR3 bases are TGTGCCAGCAGTTTATTGGCAGACGGAGGCGAGCAGTACTTC. This sequence encodes CASSLLADGGEQYF.

The chain uses TRBV5-1 and TRBJ2-1, with TRBD1 matching 11 bases. The CDR3 is made up of 19 amino acids. The trim removed 3 bases at V and 0 bases at J, leaving 11 bases unmatched. The germline V gene has CDR1 SGHRS and CDR2 YFSETQ. The CDR3 coding sequence is TGCGCCAGCAGCTCGCTGTTGGACAGGGGGCTTAGCTCCTACAATGAGCAGTTCTTC. It specifies CASSSLLDRGLSSYNEQFF.

V is TRBV6-6 and J is TRBJ1-6, with 7 positions matching TRBD1. This CDR3 has 15 residues. Trimming removed 7 bases from V and 4 bases from J; junction bases left unmatched: 7. The germline CDR1 and CDR2 sequences are MNHNY and SVGAGI (reference sequence). The CDR3 reads CASTLQGPYNSPLHF. DNA for the CDR3: TGTGCCAGCACCCTACAGGGGCCGTATAATTCACCCCTCCACTTT.

CDR3 coding DNA: TGTGCCAGCAGCTTGGGGGGAACAAGAGACAGCAATCAGCCCCAGCATTTT. This encodes CASSLGGTRDSNQPQHF. The chain employs TRBV5-4 and TRBJ1-5; D ambiguous. CDR3 size: 17 residues. Trimming stripped 0 bases from V and 1 base from J, with 14 bases between. Germline CDR1 reads SGHNT; CDR2 reads YYREEE (reference sequence).

In its sample, this clone was seen once. The chain uses TRBV5-1 and TRBJ2-1; D possibly corresponds to TRBD2 (5 bases). Trimming removed 4 bases at V and 6 bases at J, with 14 bases between. Germline assignment: CDR1 SGHRS and CDR2 YFSETQ. CDR3 size: 14 residues. The CDR3 region is CASSGLAKSNEQFF. The CDR3 region has the DNA TGCGCCAGCAGCGGATTAGCGAAATCCAATGAGCAGTTCTTC.

Here the CDR3 DNA reads TGTGCCAGCAGCCCAAAACCCCTAGCGGGGGGCTCACATACGCAGTATTTT. It yields the protein CASSPKPLAGGSHTQYF. The chain recombines TRBV9 with TRBJ2-3, with 11 bases identical to TRBD2. CDR3 length: 17 residues. Germline loops: CDR1 SGDLS, CDR2 YYNGEE. Unmatched junction bases numbered 14, after V lost 4 bases and J lost 7 bases.

The rearrangement joins TRBV4-1 to TRBJ2-3, with D possibly TRBD1 on 5 matching bases. Looked up from germline, CDR1 is MGHRA and CDR2 is YSYEKL. V was cut by 4 bases and J by 2 bases, with 10 bases left in between. This CDR3 is built from 14 residues. The CDR3 DNA is TGCGCCAGCAGCCCCCTGACAGCCACAGATACGCAGTATTTT. Amino acids: CASSPLTATDTQYF.

The chain joins TRBV7-6 to TRBJ2-7; TRBD2 agrees at 8 bases. V dropped 5 bases and J dropped 2; count of bases not matched to a gene: 11. Germline CDR1 reads SGHVS; CDR2 reads FNYEAQ. This CDR3 comprises 16 residues. This CDR3 is CASSANGQTSAYEQYF. The CDR3 nucleotides are TGTGCCAGCAGCGCAAATGGACAGACTAGCGCCTACGAGCAGTACTTC.

This clone appeared a few times. The V call is TRBV5-5, the J call TRBJ1-6; D is perhaps TRBD1 (5 bases). V was clipped by 4 bases and J by 8 bases, with 16 bases between them. Germline values: CDR1 SGHKS, CDR2 YYEKEE (reference sequence). The CDR3 sequence is 15 residues long. CDR3 sequence: CASSLLGDGDSPLHF. CDR3 DNA: TGTGCCAGCAGCCTGTTGGGGGACGGAGATTCACCCCTCCACTTT.

The CDR3 coding sequence is TGTGCCAGCCCAGATCGCAAGACGGACTATGGCTACACCTTC. It encodes CASPDRKTDYGYTF. This rearrangement joins TRBV2 to TRBJ1-2; D remains unclear. V was clipped by 8 bases and J by 3 bases, with 16 bases between them. The CDR3 totals 14 residues. Germline loops: CDR1 SNHLY, CDR2 FYNNEI. Full variable domain (missing parts from reference TRBV2 and TRBJ1-2): EPEVTQTPSHQVTQMGQEVILRCVPISNHLYFYWYRQILGQKVEFLVSFYNNEISEKSEIFDDQFSVERPDGSNFTLKIRSTKLEDSAMYFCASPDRKTDYGYTFGSGTRLTVV.

The rearrangement joins TRBV10-3 to TRBJ2-2; 7 nucleotides match TRBD2. The CDR3 runs to 14 residues. CDR1 is ENHRY, CDR2 SYGVKD, per germline. The V gene end was trimmed by 3 bases and the J gene end by 6 bases; junction bases not matched to a gene: 4. The CDR3 nucleotides read TGTGCCATCAGTGATTGGGGGGGGTCCGGGGAGCTGTTTTTT. As protein: CAISDWGGSGELFF.

The V and J genes are TRBV19 and TRBJ2-3; maybe TRBD2 (6 bases). There are 15 residues in the CDR3. The V gene's germline CDR1 is LNHDA and CDR2 SQIVND (reference sequence). The V and J ends lost 2 bases and 0 bases respectively, with 9 bases between them. The CDR3 reads CASSISGTSTDTQYF. The CDR3 nucleotides read TGTGCCAGTAGTATATCCGGGACTAGCACAGATACGCAGTATTTT.

The rearrangement links TRBV5-5 to TRBJ2-1, with D possibly TRBD2 on 6 matching bases. CDR1 is SGHKS and CDR2 is YYEKEE in the germline V gene (reference sequence). The CDR3 spans 16 residues. The V gene lost 3 bases and the J gene lost 7 bases, with 20 bases spanning the gap. CDR3 region: CASSSGTSIAANEQFF. The CDR3 DNA reads TGTGCCAGCAGCTCAGGAACTTCAATAGCGGCGAATGAGCAGTTCTTC.

The rearrangement uses TRBV5-1 and TRBJ2-2; D remains unclear. V was shortened by 2 bases and J by 0 bases, with 8 bases between the two germline ends. The CDR3 sequence is 15 residues long. The germline gives CDR1 SGHRS, CDR2 YFSETQ. The CDR3 DNA follows: TGCGCCAGCAGCTTAGGGTCGTCGAACACCGGGGAGCTGTTTTTT. This gives the protein CASSLGSSNTGELFF.

The chain joins TRBV11-3 to TRBJ2-3; 8 bases map to TRBD2. Germline V gene data show CDR1 as SGHNT and CDR2 as YENEEA. The CDR3 runs to 13 residues. The V segment lost 5 bases and the J segment 4 bases; nucleotides outside the gene matches: 2. The CDR3, as DNA: TGTGCCAGCAGCCCGGGGGGGGCAGATACGCAGTATTTT. Translating gives CASSPGGADTQYF. The whole variable domain, filled in from reference TRBV11-3 and TRBJ2-3, reads EAGVVQSPRYKIIEKKQPVAFWCNPISGHNTLYWYLQNLGQGPELLIRYENEEAVDDSQLPKDRFSAERLKGVDSTLKIQPAELGDSAVYLCASSPGGADTQYFGPGTRLTVL.

DNA of the CDR3: TGCGCCAGCAGCCCGGGACAGCTCGCGGATACGCAGTATTTT. Amino acids: CASSPGQLADTQYF. V is TRBV5-1 and J is TRBJ2-3, with TRBD1 matching 7 bases. The CDR3 consists of 14 residues. Germline V gives CDR1 SGHRS, CDR2 YFSETQ. V gave up 4 bases and J gave up 6 bases; unmatched junction bases: 8.

CDR3 DNA sequence: TGCAGCGTCCGAACACGTGGCGGTCGCAACTATGGCTACACCTTC. As protein: CSVRTRGGRNYGYTF. The chain recombines TRBV29-1 with TRBJ1-2; D is unclear. This CDR3 is 15 amino acids long. Germline CDR1 and CDR2: SQVTM and ANQGSEA. V lost 6 bases and J 2 bases, leaving 19 bases between the germline ends.

V is TRBV5-1 and J is TRBJ1-4, with 7 bases aligning to TRBD1. The CDR3 is 14 amino acids. The junction had 10 bases not matched to a gene; V was cut back by 7 bases and J by 7 bases. Germline CDR1 reads SGHRS; CDR2 reads YFSETQ. The chain's CDR3 is CASHKGQAGEKLFF. CDR3 bases: TGCGCCAGCCATAAAGGACAGGCTGGTGAAAAACTGTTTTTT.